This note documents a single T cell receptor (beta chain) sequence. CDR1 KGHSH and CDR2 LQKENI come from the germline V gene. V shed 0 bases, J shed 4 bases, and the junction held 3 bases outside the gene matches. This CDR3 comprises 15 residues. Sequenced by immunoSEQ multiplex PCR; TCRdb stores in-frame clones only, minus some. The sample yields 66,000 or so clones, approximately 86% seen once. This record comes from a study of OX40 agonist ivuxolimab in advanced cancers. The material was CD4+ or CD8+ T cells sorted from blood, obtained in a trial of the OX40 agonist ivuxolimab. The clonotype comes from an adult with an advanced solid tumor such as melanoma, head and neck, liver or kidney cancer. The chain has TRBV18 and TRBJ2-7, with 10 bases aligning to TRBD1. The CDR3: CASSPPTGGAYEQYF. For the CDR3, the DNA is TGTGCCAGCTCACCACCGACAGGGGGCGCTTACGAGCAGTACTTC.